The 20 T cell receptor beta chains listed next were all sequenced from one sample in a study of T cells expressing NK-cell markers. TCRdb derives one entry per CDR3 protein from the 5' RACE reads, leaving out DNA. The sample table includes around 550,000 distinct CDR3 sequences. Sequenced: blood T cells: a sorted CD56 or NKG2C T cell subset, CD4+ or CD8+ T cells, or bulk PBMC T cells (not recorded which). These receptors were collected from a man between 18 and 35 years old in good health.

The V and J genes are TRBV24-1 and TRBJ2-1; TCRdb's D gene call, TRBD1, goes unchecked for lack of DNA. The CDR3 covers 14 residues. Germline V gene sequence: CDR1 KGHDR, CDR2 SFDVKD. CDR3 residues: CATSDPTGFNEQFF.

The genes are TRBV29-1 and TRBJ1-2; checking the TCRdb D call of TRBD1 is not possible without DNA. Per the germline V gene, CDR1 is SQVTM and CDR2 is ANQGSEA. The CDR3 length is 16 residues. CDR3 protein: CSVFSGRGLHNYGYTF. The complete variable domain, with remaining parts taken from reference TRBV29-1 and TRBJ1-2, reads SAVISQKPSRDICQRGTSLTIQCQVDSQVTMMFWYRQQPGQSLTLIATANQGSEATYESGFVIDKFPISRPNLTFSTLTVSNMSPEDSSIYLCSVFSGRGLHNYGYTFGSGTRLTVV.

The chain joins TRBV6-6 to TRBJ2-1. CDR3 length equals 13 residues. Germline CDR1 and CDR2: MNHNY and SVGAGI (reference sequence). CDR3 amino acids: CASSYSDGAEQFF.

The V and J genes are TRBV29-1 and TRBJ2-3. The germline V gene has CDR1 SQVTM and CDR2 ANQGSEA. The CDR3 runs to 12 residues. The chain's CDR3 is CSVAWSTDTQYF.

This chain joins TRBV5-1 and TRBJ1-6; TCRdb reports TRBD1, a call that lacks DNA to check it against. Germline CDR1 and CDR2: SGHRS and YFSETQ. The CDR3 extends over 14 amino acids. CDR3 sequence: CASSLDAGNSPLHF.

This sequence joins TRBV5-1 and TRBJ2-5; TCRdb returns TRBD1, unconfirmable since there is no DNA. The CDR3 covers 14 residues. Germline V lookup: CDR1 SGHRS, CDR2 YFSETQ. The CDR3 is CASSLKQGRETQYF.

The J gene is TRBJ2-2, the V gene TRBV10-3; TCRdb's D call, TRBD1, is unchecked because there is no DNA. Germline CDR1 is ENHRY and CDR2 is SYGVKD. The CDR3 spans 17 residues. CDR3 sequence: CAISESMRQENTGELFF.

The V and J genes are TRBV27 and TRBJ2-1; TCRdb lists TRBD2, though no DNA is available to test this call. This CDR3 is built from 20 residues. Germline V gene lookup returns CDR1 MNHEY and CDR2 SMNVEV (reference sequence). CDR3 sequence: CASTQPRPGLAGGGLSEQFF.

The chain links TRBV18 to TRBJ2-7; absent DNA, TCRdb's TRBD1 call cannot be checked. Per the germline V gene, CDR1 is KGHSH and CDR2 is LQKENI. The CDR3 is 15 amino acids. This CDR3 reads CASSPTGAIDYEQYF.

The chain uses TRBV6-2 or TRBV6-3 and TRBJ2-3. This CDR3 contains 11 residues. CDR1 and CDR2 from the germline V gene are MNHEY and SVGEGT. CDR3: CASLAGDTQYF.

CDR3 sequence reads: CSVEKDLNHLRYNEQFF. The J gene is TRBJ2-1, the V gene TRBV29-1. CDR1 is SQVTM, CDR2 ANQGSEA, per germline. The CDR3 consists of 17 residues.

The rearrangement links TRBV29-1 to TRBJ2-7; TCRdb names TRBD2, which stays unverified in the absence of DNA. CDR1 is SQVTM and CDR2 is ANQGSEA in the germline V gene. The CDR3 totals 15 residues. This chain's CDR3 is CSVATRLAQGNEQYF.

The V and J genes are TRBV3-1 and TRBJ1-1. Germline CDR1 and CDR2: LGHDT and YNNKEL (reference sequence). The CDR3 is 14 amino acids. CDR3 region: CASRPTIGNTEAFF.

The chain uses TRBV12-3 or TRBV12-4 and TRBJ1-1. The CDR3 spans 12 residues. The CDR3 sequence: CASSRGNTEAFF.

The rearrangement links TRBV6-5 to TRBJ2-7. The CDR3 length is 12 residues. The V gene's germline CDR1 is MNHEY and CDR2 SVGAGI. CDR3 protein: CASSYYGYEQYF.

This chain uses TRBV12-3 or TRBV12-4 with TRBJ2-3; no DNA is available, so the TRBD1 call from TCRdb remains unchecked. This CDR3 spans 12 amino acids. CDR3 sequence reads: CASSRDGDTQYF.

The chain employs TRBV24-1 and TRBJ2-7. CDR3 length: 13 amino acids. Germline V lookup: CDR1 KGHDR, CDR2 SFDVKD. CDR3 amino acids: CATSDPEGRGQYF.

The rearrangement uses TRBV7-9 and TRBJ1-5. The CDR3 runs to 12 residues. Per the germline V gene, CDR1 is SEHNR and CDR2 is FQNEAQ (reference sequence). The CDR3 protein is CASSLGESAQHF.

This rearrangement joins TRBV12-3 or TRBV12-4 to TRBJ2-3. This CDR3 has 15 residues. CDR3 amino acids: CASSLLTGSTDTQYF.

The chain couples TRBV2 to TRBJ2-2; as DNA is missing, the TRBD2 call by TCRdb cannot be tested. The CDR3 has 17 amino acids. Germline V gene lookup returns CDR1 SNHLY and CDR2 FYNNEI. CDR3: CASTRHGGLAGRGELFF.